The T cell receptor beta chain under discussion was sequenced for a study of cytomegalovirus exposure and HLA in healthy donors. Germline loops: CDR1 SEHNR, CDR2 FQNEAQ (reference sequence). V lost 6 bases and J lost 7; bases outside the gene matches: 6. The CDR3 is made up of 14 amino acids. 13 Jbeta primers and 60 Vbeta primers were used for the PCR. Assay used: immunoSEQ multiplex PCR; TCRdb lists only in-frame clones, some missing. Of approximately 110,000 clones in the sample, around two thirds are singletons; the top ten hold about 3.8%. The receptor was isolated from a man between 25 and 39 years old in good health and CMV-seropositive. The sequenced sample was PBMCs. This sequence joins TRBV7-9 and TRBJ1-6, with TRBD1 identical over 7 bases. CDR3 in DNA: TGTGCCAGCAGAGACAGGGACCTCAATTCACCCCTCCACTTT. Its translation: CASRDRDLNSPLHF.